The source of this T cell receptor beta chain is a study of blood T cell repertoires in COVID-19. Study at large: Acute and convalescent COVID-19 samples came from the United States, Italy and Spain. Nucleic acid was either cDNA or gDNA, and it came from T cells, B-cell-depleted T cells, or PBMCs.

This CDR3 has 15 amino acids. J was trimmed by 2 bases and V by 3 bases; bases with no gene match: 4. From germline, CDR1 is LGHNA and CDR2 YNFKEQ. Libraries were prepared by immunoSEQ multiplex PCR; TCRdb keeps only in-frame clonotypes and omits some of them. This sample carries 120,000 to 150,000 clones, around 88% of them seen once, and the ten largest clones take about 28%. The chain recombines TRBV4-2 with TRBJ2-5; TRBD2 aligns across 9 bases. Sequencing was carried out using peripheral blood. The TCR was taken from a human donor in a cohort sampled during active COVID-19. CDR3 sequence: CASSHSSGEQETQYF. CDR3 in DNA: TGTGCCAGCAGCCACTCTAGCGGGGAGCAAGAGACCCAGTACTTC.